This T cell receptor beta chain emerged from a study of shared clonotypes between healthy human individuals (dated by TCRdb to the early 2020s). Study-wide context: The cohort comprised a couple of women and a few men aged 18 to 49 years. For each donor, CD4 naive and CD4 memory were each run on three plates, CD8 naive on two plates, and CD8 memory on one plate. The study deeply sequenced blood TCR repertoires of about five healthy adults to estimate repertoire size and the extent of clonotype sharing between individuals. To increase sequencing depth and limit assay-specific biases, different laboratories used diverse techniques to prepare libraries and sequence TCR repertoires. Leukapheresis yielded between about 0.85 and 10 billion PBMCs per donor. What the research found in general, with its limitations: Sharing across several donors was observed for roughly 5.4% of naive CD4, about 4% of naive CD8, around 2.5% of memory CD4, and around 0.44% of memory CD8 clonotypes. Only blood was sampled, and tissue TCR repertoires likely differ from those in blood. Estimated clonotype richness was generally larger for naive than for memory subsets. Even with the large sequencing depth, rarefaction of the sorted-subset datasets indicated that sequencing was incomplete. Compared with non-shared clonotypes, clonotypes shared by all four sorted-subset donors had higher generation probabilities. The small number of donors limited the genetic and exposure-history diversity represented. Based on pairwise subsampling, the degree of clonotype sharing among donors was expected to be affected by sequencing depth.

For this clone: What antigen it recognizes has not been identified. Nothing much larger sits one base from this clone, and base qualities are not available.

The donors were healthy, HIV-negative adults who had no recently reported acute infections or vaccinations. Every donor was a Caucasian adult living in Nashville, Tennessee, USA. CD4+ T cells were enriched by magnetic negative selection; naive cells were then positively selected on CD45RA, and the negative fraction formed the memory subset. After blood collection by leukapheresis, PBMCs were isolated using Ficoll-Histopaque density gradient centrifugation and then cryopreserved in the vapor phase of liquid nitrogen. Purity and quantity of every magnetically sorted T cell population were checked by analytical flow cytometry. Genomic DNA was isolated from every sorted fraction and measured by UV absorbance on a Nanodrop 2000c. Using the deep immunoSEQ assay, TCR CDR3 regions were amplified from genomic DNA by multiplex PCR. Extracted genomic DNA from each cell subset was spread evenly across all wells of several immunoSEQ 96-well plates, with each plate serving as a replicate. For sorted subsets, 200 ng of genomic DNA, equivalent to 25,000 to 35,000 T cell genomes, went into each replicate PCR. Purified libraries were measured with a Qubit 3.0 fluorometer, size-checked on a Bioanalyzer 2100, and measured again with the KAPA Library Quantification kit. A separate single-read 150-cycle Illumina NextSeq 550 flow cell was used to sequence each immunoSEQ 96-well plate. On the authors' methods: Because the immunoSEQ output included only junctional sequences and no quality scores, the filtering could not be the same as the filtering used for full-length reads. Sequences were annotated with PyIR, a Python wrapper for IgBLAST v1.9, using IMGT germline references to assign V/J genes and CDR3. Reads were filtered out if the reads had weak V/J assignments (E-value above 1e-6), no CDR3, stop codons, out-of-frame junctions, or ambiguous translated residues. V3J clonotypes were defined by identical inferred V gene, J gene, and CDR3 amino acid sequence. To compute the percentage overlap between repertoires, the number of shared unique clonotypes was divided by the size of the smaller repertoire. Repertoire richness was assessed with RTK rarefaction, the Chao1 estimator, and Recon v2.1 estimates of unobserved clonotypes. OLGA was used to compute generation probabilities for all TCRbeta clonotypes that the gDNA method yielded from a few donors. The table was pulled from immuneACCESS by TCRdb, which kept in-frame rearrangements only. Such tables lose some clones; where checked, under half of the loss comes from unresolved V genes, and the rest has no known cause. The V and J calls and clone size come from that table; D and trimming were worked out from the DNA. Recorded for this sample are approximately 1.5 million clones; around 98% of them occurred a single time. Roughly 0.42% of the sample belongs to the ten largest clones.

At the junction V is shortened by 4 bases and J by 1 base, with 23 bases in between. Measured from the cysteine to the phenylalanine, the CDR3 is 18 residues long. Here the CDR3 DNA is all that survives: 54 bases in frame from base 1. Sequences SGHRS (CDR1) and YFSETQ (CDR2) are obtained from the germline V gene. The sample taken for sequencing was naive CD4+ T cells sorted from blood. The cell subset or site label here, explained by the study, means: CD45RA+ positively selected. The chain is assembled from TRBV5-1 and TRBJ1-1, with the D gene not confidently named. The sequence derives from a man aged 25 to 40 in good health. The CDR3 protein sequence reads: CASSPMTGDLFSNTEAFF. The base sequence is TGCGCCAGCAGCCCAATGACGGGTGACCTTTTTTCGAACACTGAAGCTTTCTTT.